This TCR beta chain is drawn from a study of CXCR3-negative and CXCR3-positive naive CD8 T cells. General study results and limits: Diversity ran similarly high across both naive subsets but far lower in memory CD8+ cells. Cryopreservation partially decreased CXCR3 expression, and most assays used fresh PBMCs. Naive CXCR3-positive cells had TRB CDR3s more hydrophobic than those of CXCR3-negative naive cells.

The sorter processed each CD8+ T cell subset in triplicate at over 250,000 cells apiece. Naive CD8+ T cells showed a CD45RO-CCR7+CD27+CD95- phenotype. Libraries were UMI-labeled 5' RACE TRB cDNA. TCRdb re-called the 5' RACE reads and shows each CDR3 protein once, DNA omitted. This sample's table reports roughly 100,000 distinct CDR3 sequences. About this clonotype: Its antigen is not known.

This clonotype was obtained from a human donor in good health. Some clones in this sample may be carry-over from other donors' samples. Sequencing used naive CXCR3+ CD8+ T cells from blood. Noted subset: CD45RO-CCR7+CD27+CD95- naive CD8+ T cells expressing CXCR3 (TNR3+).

The CDR3: CASSSGGLADNEQFF. The rearrangement links TRBV12-3 or TRBV12-4 to TRBJ2-1; TCRdb returns TRBD2, unconfirmable since there is no DNA. The CDR3 contains 15 residues.